The clone carrying this T cell receptor beta chain has only one observation. Its antigen is not identified. The entry originates in a study of cytomegalovirus exposure and HLA in healthy donors. Study overall: Caucasian-associated ancestry cluster membership applied to approximately 84% of around 400 genotyped donors. Study-level results: As a later analysis revealed, the rate of TCR association differed by HLA locus, with DRB1 most and HLA-C fewest.

The ends lost 0 bases at V and 6 bases at J; junction bases unmatched: 3. CDR3 length: 14 amino acids. The V gene's germline CDR1 is SGHAT and CDR2 FQNNGV. PCR amplification relied on 60 Vbeta primers (plus 13 Jbeta primers). Method: immunoSEQ multiplex PCR; TCRdb's copy keeps in-frame clones and lacks some. The sample lists about 160,000 clones; roughly 80% were seen once. The sequenced material came from PBMCs. The sequence came from a man aged 30 to 39 in good health and CMV-seropositive. The chain employs TRBV11-2 and TRBJ2-3; 7 bases fit TRBD2. DNA for the CDR3: TGTGCCAGCAGCTTAGATCCCGGGGGGGATACGCAGTATTTT. Its translation: CASSLDPGGDTQYF.